The rows below give T cell receptor beta chains drawn from one sample of a study of blood T cell repertoires in COVID-19. Here immunoSEQ multiplex PCR was the method, and the copy in TCRdb shows in-frame clones only, minus some. The table lists 230,000 or so clones, about four fifths of them singletons. Sequenced input: peripheral blood. These receptors were taken from a woman over 75 with COVID-19, enrolled during active disease. Each CDR3 is given without its conserved first and last residue.

cdr3_length: 13
j_call: TRBJ1-4
v_call: TRBV5-1
cdr3_aa: ASSLVGSTNEKLF

cdr3_length: 12
j_call: TRBJ2-2
v_call: TRBV7-9
cdr3_aa: ASSFMSNTGELF

cdr3_length: 12
j_call: TRBJ1-5
v_call: TRBV6-5
cdr3_aa: ASSVWGGDQPQH

cdr3_length: 13
j_call: TRBJ1-1
v_call: TRBV3-1/TRBV3-2
cdr3_aa: ASSQDLRANTEAF

cdr3_length: 13
j_call: TRBJ2-7
v_call: TRBV4-1
cdr3_aa: ASSRGGYPEYQQY

cdr3_length: 12
j_call: TRBJ2-3
v_call: TRBV30
cdr3_aa: ACSRSSFTDTQY

cdr3_length: 10
j_call: TRBJ1-5
v_call: TRBV28
cdr3_aa: ASRQSNQPQH

cdr3_length: 12
j_call: TRBJ1-5
v_call: TRBV7-9
cdr3_aa: ASSRTGYNQPQH

cdr3_length: 12
j_call: TRBJ2-3
v_call: TRBV6-4
cdr3_aa: ASSPGLAGSTQY

cdr3_length: 16
j_call: TRBJ2-3
v_call: TRBV27
cdr3_aa: ASSLSSGRAGFGDTQY

cdr3_length: 14
j_call: TRBJ2-1
v_call: TRBV11-2
cdr3_aa: ASSPRTESSYNEQF

cdr3_length: 12
j_call: TRBJ1-2
v_call: TRBV5-6
cdr3_aa: ASSLTQEVEGYT

cdr3_length: 14
j_call: TRBJ1-2
v_call: TRBV7-2
cdr3_aa: ASSSRTGVVLYGYT

cdr3_length: 9
j_call: TRBJ1-1
v_call: TRBV2
cdr3_aa: AARVGAEAF

cdr3_length: 12
j_call: TRBJ1-2
v_call: TRBV7-2
cdr3_aa: ASSFTTEGDGYT

cdr3_length: 13
j_call: TRBJ1-4
v_call: TRBV6-5
cdr3_aa: ASSPGGAAGEKLF

cdr3_length: 10
j_call: TRBJ1-2
v_call: TRBV9
cdr3_aa: ASSVWSYGYT

cdr3_length: 12
j_call: TRBJ1-1
v_call: TRBV18
cdr3_aa: ASSPRQGEGEAF

cdr3_length: 13
j_call: TRBJ1-3
v_call: TRBV15
cdr3_aa: ATSPTLTGEHTIY

cdr3_length: 14
j_call: TRBJ2-1
v_call: TRBV13
cdr3_aa: ASSLGGRAPYNEQF

cdr3_length: 12
j_call: TRBJ1-1
v_call: TRBV6-5
cdr3_aa: ASSYTGQAAEAF

cdr3_length: 10
j_call: TRBJ2-7
v_call: TRBV7-8
cdr3_aa: ASSPYSYEQY

cdr3_length: 16
j_call: TRBJ2-1
v_call: TRBV19
cdr3_aa: ASSIAGTSGTNYNEQF

cdr3_length: 15
j_call: TRBJ2-2
v_call: TRBV18
cdr3_aa: ASSPDLLGPNTGELF

cdr3_length: 14
j_call: TRBJ2-7
v_call: TRBV6-5
cdr3_aa: ASSYAGLADSYEQY

cdr3_length: 11
j_call: TRBJ2-7
v_call: TRBV6-5
cdr3_aa: ASGGISSYEQY

cdr3_length: 12
j_call: TRBJ1-2
v_call: TRBV18
cdr3_aa: ASSPTAGFYGYT

cdr3_length: 10
j_call: TRBJ1-2
v_call: TRBV29-1
cdr3_aa: SVEDRSYGYT